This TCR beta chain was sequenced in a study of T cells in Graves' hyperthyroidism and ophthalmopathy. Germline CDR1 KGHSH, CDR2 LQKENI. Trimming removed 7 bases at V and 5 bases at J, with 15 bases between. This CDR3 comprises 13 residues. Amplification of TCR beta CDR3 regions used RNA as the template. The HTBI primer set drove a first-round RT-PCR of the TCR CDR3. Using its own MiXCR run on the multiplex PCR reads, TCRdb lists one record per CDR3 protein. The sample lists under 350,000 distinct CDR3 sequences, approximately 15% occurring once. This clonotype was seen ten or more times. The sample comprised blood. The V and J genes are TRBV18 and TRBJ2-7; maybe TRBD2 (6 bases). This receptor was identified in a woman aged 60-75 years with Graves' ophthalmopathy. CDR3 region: CASCVGTSNEQYF. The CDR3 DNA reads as TGTGCCAGCTGCGTGGGGACTTCCAACGAGCAGTACTTC.